This T cell receptor (beta chain) is from a study of T cell responses to AZD1222 COVID-19 vaccine. V lost 4 bases to trimming and J lost 0 bases, with 13 bases between them. The CDR3 has 16 residues. Germline values: CDR1 MDHEN, CDR2 SYDVKM. Clones were read by immunoSEQ multiplex PCR, and TCRdb kept only the in-frame ones, dropping some. The data contain some 190,000 clones, about 94% of them singletons. The receptor was derived from an adult who received the MenACWY meningococcal vaccine as a control. V usage is TRBV28 and J usage is TRBJ1-3; D might be TRBD1 (5 bases). The input for sequencing was peripheral blood, taken 28 days after the second dose of the MenACWY control vaccine. The CDR3 sequence: CASSSPGTHSGNTIYF. For the CDR3, the DNA is TGTGCCAGCAGTTCCCCCGGGACTCACTCTGGAAACACCATATATTTT.